A single sample is the source of the 27 T cell receptor beta chains below, sequenced in a study of Ad26.COV2.S vaccination and SARS-CoV-2 variants. Treatment here: over 15 received Ad26.COV2.S at low or high dose, single or two shots; roughly 5 received placebo; per-sample allocation not given. After the first vaccine or placebo injection, samples were drawn on day 63. Libraries were prepared by immunoSEQ multiplex PCR; TCRdb keeps only in-frame clonotypes and omits some of them. The sample carries 300,000 to 400,000 clones, approximately 86% recorded once. Sequencing used peripheral blood, obtained in a trial of Ad26.COV2.S vaccine versus placebo. The receptors stem from a person between 18 and 65 years old who received the Ad26.COV2.S COVID-19 vaccine or a placebo.

This clone was seen repeatedly, ten times or more. This chain joins TRBV6-5 and TRBJ1-5; D is unclear. V was clipped by 8 bases and J by 0 bases, with 14 bases between them. CDR3 length equals 15 residues. The germline V gene encodes CDR1 MNHEY and CDR2 SVGAGI. The CDR3 DNA sequence: TGTGCCAGCGGAGAGTGGGAATTTAGCAATCAGCCCCAGCATTTT. Translating gives CASGEWEFSNQPQHF.

The J gene is TRBJ2-3, the V gene TRBV19; TRBD2 aligns across 9 bases. Germline V gives CDR1 LNHDA, CDR2 SQIVND (reference sequence). Losses at the gene ends were 3 bases for V and 0 bases for J; bases not matched to a gene: 7. The CDR3 runs to 17 residues. The CDR3 DNA is TGTGCCAGTAGTATTTCTAGCGGGGCCTATAGCACAGATACGCAGTATTTT. It specifies CASSISSGAYSTDTQYF.

The chain uses TRBV19 and TRBJ1-2; 11 nucleotides agree with TRBD1. The CDR3 totals 13 residues. The V gene end was trimmed by 6 bases and the J gene end by 7 bases; junction bases not matched to a gene: 4. Germline V gene sequence: CDR1 LNHDA, CDR2 SQIVND (reference sequence). This CDR3 is CASSGQGALGYTF. CDR3 nucleotides: TGTGCCAGTAGCGGACAGGGGGCTCTTGGCTACACCTTC.

This sequence joins TRBV18 and TRBJ2-1; D remains ambiguous. Per germline, CDR1 KGHSH and CDR2 LQKENI. CDR3 size: 16 residues. The V end was cut by 3 bases, the J end by 1 base, with 13 bases between. This chain's CDR3 is CASSPLGSSSYNEQFF. The CDR3 coding sequence is TGTGCCAGCTCACCTCTAGGTTCATCGTCCTACAATGAGCAGTTCTTC. The variable domain in full, completed from reference TRBV18 and TRBJ2-1, reads NAGVMQNPRHLVRRRGQEARLRCSPMKGHSHVYWYRQLPEEGLKFMVYLQKENIIDESGMPKERFSAEFPKEGPSILRIQQVVRGDSAAYFCASSPLGSSSYNEQFFGPGTRLTVL.

About this clone itself: Other DNA sequences from this sample encode an identical CDR3 as well. The V call is TRBV6-2 or TRBV6-3, the J call TRBJ2-1; 10 bases are shared with TRBD1. Per the germline V gene, CDR1 is MNHEY and CDR2 is SVGEGT. V shed 5 bases and J 10 bases; nucleotides not matched to a gene: 5. The CDR3 has 13 residues. The CDR3 region is CASSRQGAGEQFF. The CDR3 nucleotides are TGTGCCAGCAGTCGACAGGGGGCGGGGGAGCAGTTCTTC.

J is TRBJ1-5 and V is TRBV7-2; 8 bases map to TRBD1. V was pared by 2 bases and J by 3 bases, with 3 bases of the junction left unmatched. The length of the CDR3 is 15 residues. Germline V gene lookup returns CDR1 SGHTA and CDR2 FQGNSA. In DNA, the CDR3 is TGTGCCAGCAGCTTAAACAGGGGGGCCAATCAGCCCCAGCATTTT. It specifies CASSLNRGANQPQHF.

V is TRBV7-6 and J is TRBJ2-1; D is uncertain. Germline V CDR1 and CDR2: SGHVS, FNYEAQ. Trimming stripped 4 bases from V and 5 bases from J, with 12 bases between. The CDR3 length is 14 residues. CDR3 loop: CASSWRNSHNEQFF. CDR3 coding DNA: TGTGCCAGCAGCTGGCGAAACAGTCACAATGAGCAGTTCTTC.

This rearrangement joins TRBV5-1 to TRBJ2-1; TRBD2 agrees at 10 bases. The V segment lost 8 bases and the J segment 4 bases; nucleotides outside the gene matches: 15. Germline V gene sequence: CDR1 SGHRS, CDR2 YFSETQ. The CDR3 runs 17 residues. CDR3 amino acids: CASTLDSGGLGYNEQFF. The CDR3 nucleotides read TGCGCCAGTACTCTTGATAGCGGGGGGCTCGGATACAATGAGCAGTTCTTC.

The rearrangement uses TRBV27 and TRBJ1-2, with 9 bases lining up with TRBD1. Per germline, CDR1 MNHEY and CDR2 SMNVEV (reference sequence). This CDR3 has 17 amino acids. The ends lost 2 bases at V and 4 bases at J; junction bases unmatched: 11. In DNA, the CDR3 is TGTGCCAGCAGTTTACGGTGGGGACAGGGTGGAAGCTATGGCTACACCTTC. As protein: CASSLRWGQGGSYGYTF.

The chain recombines TRBV30 with TRBJ1-4; D unresolved. V lost 2 bases and J lost 4, with 20 bases in between. Germline assignment: CDR1 GTSNPN and CDR2 SVGIG (reference sequence). This CDR3 spans 17 amino acids. In DNA form, the CDR3 reads TGTGCCTGGAGTACTGCCGCTTTTGGGCCCCTTAATGAAAAACTGTTTTTT. Amino acid sequence: CAWSTAAFGPLNEKLFF.

V gene TRBV6-6 combines with J gene TRBJ1-2; TRBD1 matches at 8 bases. V gave up 4 bases and J gave up 7 bases; unmatched junction bases: 5. Germline V CDR1 and CDR2: MNHNY, SVGAGI (reference sequence). This CDR3 is built from 13 residues. The CDR3: CASSFDRGGGYTF. CDR3 DNA: TGTGCCAGCAGTTTCGACAGGGGAGGTGGCTACACCTTC.

V is TRBV18 and J is TRBJ2-5; D might be TRBD1 (6 bases). V gave up 3 bases and J gave up 2 bases, with 13 bases separating them. CDR3 size: 15 residues. CDR1 is KGHSH, CDR2 LQKENI, per germline. CDR3 sequence: CASSPVVTGQETQYF. The DNA for the CDR3 is TGTGCCAGCTCACCCGTAGTAACAGGGCAAGAGACCCAGTACTTC.

The chain joins TRBV5-1 to TRBJ1-1, with D possibly matching TRBD1 (5 bases). Germline V gives CDR1 SGHRS, CDR2 YFSETQ. With 6 bases removed from V and 4 bases from J, the gap between germline ends came to 19 bases. CDR3 length: 15 amino acids. CDR3 in amino acids: CASNRVGAPGTEAFF. For the CDR3, the DNA is TGCGCCAGCAACAGAGTAGGGGCCCCGGGCACTGAAGCTTTCTTT.

The chain recombines TRBV2 with TRBJ2-5, with 12 positions matching TRBD2. From germline, CDR1 is SNHLY and CDR2 FYNNEI. The CDR3 consists of 15 residues. V lost 5 bases to trimming and J lost 9 bases; unmatched junction nucleotides: 10. The CDR3 loop is CASSPRTSGVSAQYF. CDR3 sequence (DNA): TGTGCCAGCAGTCCGCGGACTAGCGGGGTCTCGGCCCAGTACTTC.

The chain employs TRBV4-3 and TRBJ2-3, with 11 bases aligning to TRBD2. Germline CDR1 LGHNA, CDR2 YSLEER. Trimming cost V 3 bases and J 10 bases; bases outside gene matches: 6. This CDR3 contains 14 residues. The CDR3 protein is CASSQELTSGAQYF. CDR3 bases: TGCGCCAGCAGCCAGGAGCTGACTAGCGGGGCGCAGTATTTT.

The chain has TRBV7-9 and TRBJ1-4; no definite D call. The CDR3 loop spans 11 amino acids. Trimming took off 4 bases at V and 8 bases at J, with 5 bases between the two ends. Germline V gene lookup returns CDR1 SEHNR and CDR2 FQNEAQ (reference sequence). The CDR3 reads CASSWNEKLFF. The CDR3 DNA reads TGTGCCAGCAGCTGGAACGAAAAACTGTTTTTT. Full variable domain (missing parts from reference TRBV7-9 and TRBJ1-4): DTGVSQNPRHKITKRGQNVTFRCDPISEHNRLYWYRQTLGQGPEFLTYFQNEAQLEKSRLLSDRFSAERPKGSFSTLEIQRTEQGDSAMYLCASSWNEKLFFGSGTQLSVL.

The V call is TRBV5-4, the J call TRBJ2-6; 8 nucleotides align to TRBD1. Germline V CDR1 and CDR2: SGHNT, YYREEE (reference sequence). J was trimmed by 1 base and V by 0 bases; bases with no gene match: 3. The CDR3 sequence is 17 residues long. CDR3 bases: TGTGCCAGCAGCTTGGGGGGACAGGTTTCTGGGGCCAACGTCCTGACTTTC. Amino acids: CASSLGGQVSGANVLTF.

This chain uses TRBV30 with TRBJ2-2, with 8 nucleotides matching TRBD1. V lost 2 bases and J lost 10; bases outside the gene matches: 12. The CDR3 is 15 amino acids. CDR1 and CDR2 from the germline V gene are GTSNPN and SVGIG (reference sequence). The DNA of the CDR3 is TGTGCCTGGAGTCTTCGACAGGGGAAGTTTAAGGAGCTGTTTTTT. Amino acid sequence: CAWSLRQGKFKELFF.

The chain links TRBV11-2 to TRBJ2-1; 9 bases align to TRBD2. The germline V gene encodes CDR1 SGHAT and CDR2 FQNNGV. This CDR3 is 16 amino acids long. V trimming: 5 bases; J trimming: 6 bases; junction bases outside the gene matches: 11. CDR3 sequence reads: CASSTLWAGGRNEQFF. The CDR3 DNA reads TGTGCCAGCAGCACCCTCTGGGCGGGGGGGCGCAATGAGCAGTTCTTC.

V is TRBV19 and J is TRBJ2-7; 11 bases fit TRBD1. The CDR3 is made up of 16 amino acids. After removal of 4 bases from V and 5 bases from J, the junction contained 10 bases not matched to a gene. Germline CDR1 LNHDA, CDR2 SQIVND (reference sequence). In DNA, the CDR3 is TGTGCCAGTAGTAAGGACAGGGGGCGAATAGCGGACGAGCAGTACTTC. Translated: CASSKDRGRIADEQYF.

This chain links TRBV7-2 with TRBJ1-1, with TRBD1 matching over 9 bases. Per germline, CDR1 SGHTA and CDR2 FQGNSA. The CDR3 has 14 amino acids. The V gene end was trimmed by 5 bases and the J gene end by 5 bases; junction bases not matched to a gene: 6. The CDR3 nucleotides read TGTGCCAGCAGCCCCGGGACAGGGCGGACTGAAGCTTTCTTT. This codes for CASSPGTGRTEAFF.

The chain has TRBV14 and TRBJ1-1, with TRBD1 matching 11 bases. CDR1 is SGHDN, CDR2 FVKESK, per germline. V gave up 0 bases and J gave up 13 bases; unmatched junction bases: 7. The CDR3 loop spans 14 amino acids. The CDR3 bases are TGTGCCAGCAGCCAAGAGACCGGGACAGGGGGAAATTTCTTT. Translated: CASSQETGTGGNFF.

CDR3 coding DNA: TGTGCCAGCAGCTTACAGGGGAACACCGGGGAGCTGTTTTTT. It encodes CASSLQGNTGELFF. The genes are TRBV7-7 and TRBJ2-2; D is perhaps TRBD1 (5 bases). Trimming removed 2 bases at V and 1 base at J, with 5 bases between. CDR1 is SSHAT and CDR2 is FNYEAQ in the germline V gene (reference sequence). CDR3 size: 14 residues.

The rearrangement links TRBV14 to TRBJ1-6; D gene unclear. Germline values: CDR1 SGHDN, CDR2 FVKESK. The CDR3 has 13 residues. V was pared by 7 bases and J by 8 bases, with 12 bases between. This CDR3 is CASTQDGYSPLHF. CDR3 bases: TGTGCCAGCACTCAAGACGGATATTCACCCCTCCACTTT.

The V and J genes are TRBV20-1 and TRBJ2-1, with TRBD2 matching 7 bases. V lost 5 bases to trimming and J lost 10 bases; unmatched junction nucleotides: 5. This CDR3 contains 11 residues. In germline, CDR1 is DFQATT, CDR2 SNEGSKA (reference sequence). The CDR3 is CSARDYEEQFF. CDR3 DNA: TGCAGTGCTCGGGACTACGAGGAGCAGTTCTTC.

The CDR3 is CASSLRSRGYGYTF. The CDR3 nucleotides read TGTGCCAGCAGCCTACGTTCCAGGGGTTATGGCTACACCTTC. The gene calls are TRBV6-5 and TRBJ1-2; D possibly corresponds to TRBD1 (6 bases). Per germline, CDR1 MNHEY and CDR2 SVGAGI. This CDR3 is 14 amino acids long. Trimming took off 6 bases at V and 5 bases at J, with 16 bases between the two ends.

The rearrangement joins TRBV4-3 to TRBJ2-3, with D perhaps assigned TRBD1 or TRBD2 (6 bases each). V gave up 4 bases and J gave up 2 bases, with 16 bases separating them. Germline V lookup: CDR1 LGHNA, CDR2 YSLEER. This CDR3 contains 16 residues. CDR3 sequence: CASSPEVGGNTDTQYF. The CDR3 DNA reads TGCGCCAGCAGCCCGGAGGTGGGGGGCAACACAGATACGCAGTATTTT.